This T cell receptor (beta chain) was identified in a study of blood T cell repertoires in COVID-19. As for the study in general: Material from acute and convalescent COVID-19 was sourced from the United States, Italy and Spain.

TCRdb's table, derived via immunoSEQ multiplex PCR, lists solely in-frame clones and lacks some. Among tens of thousands of clones, about 82% were seen once, and the ten largest hold over 15%. The V gene's germline CDR1 is MDHEN and CDR2 SYDVKM. The CDR3 has 13 residues. V was clipped by 5 bases and J by 4 bases; unmatched bases: 4. The sequence came from a woman aged 60-75 years with acute or convalescent COVID-19. The chain joins TRBV28 to TRBJ1-2, with 7 bases matching TRBD1. Sequences were obtained from peripheral blood. CDR3 coding DNA: TGTGCCAGCAGTCTGACAGGGAGCTATGGCTACACCTTC. Translated: CASSLTGSYGYTF.